This TCR beta chain appears in the sequencing data of a study of blood T cells in healthy people across ages. PCR was performed a second time for about 7 to 12 cycles using a sample-barcoded 5' primer and a J-beta primer mix. TCRdb re-called the 5' RACE reads with MiXCR, one entry per CDR3 protein. This table holds 600,000 to 800,000 distinct CDR3 sequences, more than 20% found once. Researchers report isolating at least 7 million PBMCs per sample. In this sample, this clonotype turned up a few times. Its antigen is not identified. Trimming cost V 3 bases and J 0 bases, with 5 bases left between them. Looked up from germline, CDR1 is DFQATT and CDR2 is SNEGSKA (reference sequence). The CDR3 covers 13 residues. Overall study findings and caveats: Strong correlation was found linking TCR beta diversity to naive T cell percentage.

Sequenced material: blood. This chain links TRBV20-1 with TRBJ1-4; D uncertain. The source is a man in his sixties or seventies in good health. The CDR3 bases are TGCAGTGCTAGCATTGCAACTAATGAAAAACTGTTTTTT. Protein: CSASIATNEKLFF.